This entry lists 20 T cell receptor beta chains sequenced from one sample in a study of blood T cell repertoires in COVID-19. The method was immunoSEQ multiplex PCR; TCRdb's version includes in-frame clones alone and lacks a portion of them. The sample holds approximately 290,000 clones; about 85% are singletons and the top ten take 0.87%. Material for sequencing was peripheral blood. The source of these receptors is a human donor with COVID-19, enrolled during active disease. The donor label of this sample is uncertain.

The rearrangement joins TRBV7-2 to TRBJ2-1; D may be TRBD2 (5 bases). The CDR3 runs to 16 residues. Per germline, CDR1 SGHTA and CDR2 FQGNSA. Trimming removed 4 bases at V and 3 bases at J, with 16 bases between. DNA of the CDR3: TGTGCCAGCAGCTCCGGACGGGGATCCCTCTACAATGAGCAGTTCTTC. As protein: CASSSGRGSLYNEQFF. Drawing the rest from reference TRBV7-2 and TRBJ2-1, the complete variable domain is GAGVSQSPSNKVTEKGKDVELRCDPISGHTALYWYRQSLGQGLEFLIYFQGNSAPDKSGLPSDRFSAERTGGSVSTLTIQRTQQEDSAVYLCASSSGRGSLYNEQFFGPGTRLTVL.

DNA of the CDR3: TGTGCTAGTGGTTTACCTGGACAGGTTTTTTATGGCTACACCTTC. Protein sequence: CASGLPGQVFYGYTF. J is TRBJ1-2 and V is TRBV12-5, with 7 bases fitting TRBD1. The CDR3 spans 15 residues. Germline CDR1 is LGHNT and CDR2 is FRNRAP. Unmatched junction bases numbered 9, after V lost 3 bases and J lost 5 bases.

The chain has TRBV5-1 and TRBJ2-2; no firm D call. With 0 bases removed from V and 7 bases from J, the gap between germline ends came to 10 bases. The CDR3 contains 14 residues. From germline, CDR1 is SGHRS and CDR2 YFSETQ. As DNA, the CDR3 is TGCGCCAGCAGCTTGGGGGCCCGTGGCGGGGAGCTGTTTTTT. Protein sequence: CASSLGARGGELFF.

V usage is TRBV10-1 and J usage is TRBJ1-2, with 7 bases lining up with TRBD1. Looked up from germline, CDR1 is WNHNN and CDR2 is SYGVQD (reference sequence). V trimming: 4 bases; J trimming: 6 bases; junction bases outside the gene matches: 5. The CDR3 is 13 residues long. CDR3 protein: CASSADRVNGYTF. The CDR3 DNA follows: TGCGCCAGCAGTGCAGACAGGGTCAATGGCTACACCTTC.

This clone was seen repeatedly, ten times or more. The J gene is TRBJ1-5, the V gene TRBV3-1 (or the pseudogene TRBV3-2), with 10 bases aligning to TRBD1. J was trimmed by 5 bases and V by 3 bases; bases with no gene match: 4. There are 15 residues in the CDR3. Germline values: CDR1 LGHDT, CDR2 YNNKEL (reference sequence). The CDR3 DNA is TGTGCCAGCAGCCAGGGGACAGGGGAGTATCAGCCCCAGCATTTT. Translated, it gives CASSQGTGEYQPQHF.

This clone showed up just once. The rearrangement links TRBV4-2 to TRBJ2-3; 7 bases align to TRBD1. Germline V CDR1 and CDR2: LGHNA, YNFKEQ. The CDR3 is 15 amino acids. Germline trimming cut 4 bases from V and 0 bases from J; bases unmatched to any gene: 4. The CDR3 is CASSPYRGSTDTQYF. CDR3 coding DNA: TGTGCCAGCAGCCCTTACAGGGGTAGCACAGATACGCAGTATTTT.

The rearrangement joins TRBV27 to TRBJ2-7; D not certain. This CDR3 contains 15 residues. Trimming left V 5 bases short and J 5 bases short, with 19 bases between. Germline CDR1 reads MNHEY; CDR2 reads SMNVEV (reference sequence). CDR3 in amino acids: CASSPRSRRRDEQYF. CDR3 bases: TGTGCCAGCAGTCCACGGTCGAGGCGACGCGACGAGCAGTACTTC.

The chain couples TRBV5-1 to TRBJ1-2; no firm D call. V lost 0 bases and J 2 bases, leaving 11 bases between the germline ends. Germline V gene lookup returns CDR1 SGHRS and CDR2 YFSETQ. The CDR3 has 15 amino acids. CDR3 in amino acids: CASSLESGLNYGYTF. Here the CDR3 DNA reads TGCGCCAGCAGCTTGGAGTCAGGCCTCAACTATGGCTACACCTTC.

The chain has TRBV6-5 and TRBJ1-1, with D maybe TRBD1 (5 bases). V lost 2 bases and J 11 bases, leaving 18 bases between the germline ends. Germline CDR1 and CDR2: MNHEY and SVGAGI. The CDR3 loop spans 14 amino acids. The CDR3 DNA is TGTGCCAGCAGTTACGGGAATGGGGCCCGGGTGGCTTTCTTT. This codes for CASSYGNGARVAFF.

The CDR3 reads CASSPRASEGEQFF. The CDR3 DNA reads TGCGCCAGCAGCCCTAGGGCTAGCGAGGGTGAGCAGTTCTTC. V gene TRBV5-1 combines with J gene TRBJ2-1, with D possibly matching TRBD2 (6 bases). Germline lookup yields CDR1 SGHRS and CDR2 YFSETQ. This CDR3 contains 14 residues. Trimming shortened V by 4 bases and J by 9 bases, and 17 bases separated the two germline ends.

Only a few counts were recorded for this clone. The J gene is TRBJ1-5, the V gene TRBV19, with a possible D match to TRBD1 (5 bases). This CDR3 has 14 amino acids. Germline V gene lookup returns CDR1 LNHDA and CDR2 SQIVND (reference sequence). V was shortened by 10 bases and J by 3 bases, with 16 bases between the two germline ends. The CDR3 loop reads CATTQQGINQPQHF. CDR3 coding DNA: TGTGCCACCACACAGCAGGGTATCAATCAGCCCCAGCATTTT.

The CDR3 DNA sequence: TGTGCCTGGAGTGTTAAGACAGGCTACCCCTACGAGCAGTACTTC. Translating it yields CAWSVKTGYPYEQYF. The chain links TRBV30 to TRBJ2-7; D may be TRBD1 (6 bases). There are 15 residues in the CDR3. V shed 0 bases and J shed 2 bases, with 14 bases lying between them. Germline V gene lookup returns CDR1 GTSNPN and CDR2 SVGIG (reference sequence).

The chain couples TRBV27 to TRBJ1-1, with unresolved D. The germline CDR1 and CDR2 sequences are MNHEY and SMNVEV (reference sequence). The CDR3 spans 18 residues. The V end lost 3 bases, the J end lost 0 bases, and 20 bases lay between the germline ends. The CDR3 reads CASSLVATAAILNTEAFF. Here the CDR3 DNA reads TGTGCCAGCAGTTTGGTAGCGACGGCAGCCATCCTGAACACTGAAGCTTTCTTT.

The chain combines TRBV18 with TRBJ2-5; possibly TRBD2 for D (5 bases). Germline V gene sequence: CDR1 KGHSH, CDR2 LQKENI. V dropped 3 bases and J dropped 5 bases, with 19 bases sitting between them. The length of the CDR3 is 16 residues. CDR3 nucleotides: TGTGCCAGCTCACCCCCCGATCCCTACCGAGGGGAGACCCAGTACTTC. Amino acids: CASSPPDPYRGETQYF.

The CDR3 spells CASSPSGREAHNEQFF. CDR3 DNA: TGTGCCAGCAGCCCAAGCGGGAGGGAGGCCCACAATGAGCAGTTCTTC. The rearrangement joins TRBV11-1 to TRBJ2-1, with 10 bases matching TRBD2. Germline CDR1 reads SGHAT; CDR2 reads FQDESV (reference sequence). The CDR3 has 16 amino acids. V shed 5 bases, J shed 5 bases, and the junction held 9 bases outside the gene matches. The whole variable domain, remainder taken from reference TRBV11-1 and TRBJ2-1, is EAEVAQSPRYKITEKSQAVAFWCDPISGHATLYWYRQILGQGPELLVQFQDESVVDDSQLPKDRFSAERLKGVDSTLKIQPAELGDSAMYLCASSPSGREAHNEQFFGPGTRLTVL.

The V and J genes are TRBV7-2 and TRBJ2-5, with 10 bases lining up with TRBD1. After removal of 6 bases from V and 1 base from J, the junction contained 8 bases not matched to a gene. From germline, CDR1 is SGHTA and CDR2 FQGNSA. The CDR3 contains 16 residues. CDR3 loop: CASSRSGTGAQETQYF. Written as DNA, the CDR3 is TGTGCCAGCAGTAGGTCCGGGACAGGGGCCCAAGAGACCCAGTACTTC.

This chain uses TRBV9 with TRBJ2-2; D is unclear. Trimming took off 2 bases at V and 5 bases at J, with 7 bases between the two ends. Germline V gene data show CDR1 as SGDLS and CDR2 as YYNGEE. This CDR3 is 13 amino acids long. CDR3 DNA: TGTGCCAGCAGCGTTTACTCTACCGGGGAGCTGTTTTTT. As protein: CASSVYSTGELFF.

For this clone: The junction departs from the called germline gene at one end, perhaps through a read error. The CDR3 nucleotides are TGTGCCAGCAGCGTAACCCCGCCAGGCCCCGCCGGGAGTTACAACAATGAGCAGTTCTTC. Amino acid sequence: CASSVTPPGPAGSYNNEQFF. The J gene is TRBJ2-1, the V gene TRBV7-3; TRBD2 is a possible D gene (6 bases). The CDR3 is 20 residues long. CDR1 and CDR2 (germline): SGHTA, FQGTGA. Full variable domain (outside the CDR3, taken from reference TRBV7-3 and TRBJ2-1): GAGVSQTPSNKVTEKGKYVELRCDPISGHTALYWYRQSLGQGPEFLIYFQGTGAADDSGLPNDRFFAVRPEGSVSTLKIQRTERGDSAVYLCASSVTPPGPAGSYNNEQFFGPGTRLTVL.

The chain employs TRBV28 and TRBJ1-4; TRBD1 might be the D (5 bases). This CDR3 is 15 amino acids long. V shed 4 bases and J shed 7 bases, with 16 bases lying between them. CDR1 MDHEN and CDR2 SYDVKM come from the germline V gene. The CDR3 protein is CASSSLGGSTEKLFF. CDR3 sequence (DNA): TGTGCCAGCAGTTCTCTGGGGGGGAGTACTGAAAAACTGTTTTTT.

The genes are TRBV7-3 and TRBJ2-1, with a possible D match to TRBD1 (11 bases). The CDR3 consists of 16 residues. Germline CDR1 SGHTA, CDR2 FQGTGA. The V end lost 4 bases, the J end lost 10 bases, and 23 bases lay between the germline ends. The CDR3 is CASSWTGGFSGREQFF. The CDR3 DNA follows: TGTGCCAGCAGCTGGACAGGGGGCTTTAGCGGGAGGGAGCAGTTCTTC.